Presented here are 32 T cell receptor beta chains from one specimen sequenced in a study of T cells in Graves' hyperthyroidism and ophthalmopathy. Amplified regions were TCR beta CDR3 sequences from RNA transcripts. The TCR CDR3 was amplified in a first-round RT-PCR using the HTBI primer set. TCRdb re-derived calls from the multiplex PCR reads in MiXCR, one entry per CDR3 protein. The table records approximately 400,000 distinct CDR3 sequences, roughly 15% of them present only once. The sample taken for sequencing was blood. These receptors were obtained from a woman in her twenties or thirties with Graves' ophthalmopathy.

The chain recombines TRBV28 with TRBJ1-1; no clear D. This CDR3 has 11 amino acids. V shed 5 bases and J shed 7 bases, with 8 bases lying between them. Germline V CDR1 and CDR2: MDHEN, SYDVKM. The CDR3 nucleotides are TGTGCCAGCAGTCTGGGGTTTGAAGCTTTCTTT. This translates into CASSLGFEAFF. Together with reference TRBV28 and TRBJ1-1, the CDR3 gives the full variable domain: DVKVTQSSRYLVKRTGEKVFLECVQDMDHENMFWYRQDPGLGLRLIYFSYDVKMKEKGDIPEGYSVSREKKERFSLILESASTNQTSMYLCASSLGFEAFFGQGTRLTVV.

This clonotype has ten or more counts. This rearrangement joins TRBV27 to TRBJ2-7, with D perhaps matching TRBD1 or TRBD2 (5 bases each). Trimming cost V 2 bases and J 5 bases, with 10 bases left between them. CDR3 length equals 13 residues. The germline V gene encodes CDR1 MNHEY and CDR2 SMNVEV (reference sequence). The CDR3 coding sequence is TGTGCCAGCAGTTTAAGGGGAGAAGACGAGCAGTACTTC. Protein sequence: CASSLRGEDEQYF.

Ten or more counts support this clonotype. CDR3 sequence (DNA): TGTGCCAGCACCAGAGGACAGGGGAGGGGGAAACTGTTTTTT. This sequence encodes CASTRGQGRGKLFF. The chain couples TRBV28 to TRBJ1-4, with 9 nucleotides matching TRBD1. The CDR3 length is 14 residues. Germline values: CDR1 MDHEN, CDR2 SYDVKM. The V gene end was trimmed by 7 bases and the J gene end by 11 bases; junction bases not matched to a gene: 11.

This clonotype occurred many times. The rearrangement uses TRBV5-6 and TRBJ2-1; D is unresolved. The CDR3 consists of 12 residues. Germline V gives CDR1 SGHDT, CDR2 YYEEEE. Between the trimmed V and J ends, which lost 3 bases and 5 bases, there was a span of 6 bases. CDR3 coding DNA: TGTGCCAGCAGCTGGGCGGACAATGAGCAGTTCTTC. It translates to CASSWADNEQFF.

This clonotype was seen many times. For the CDR3, the DNA is TGTGCCAGCAGCTTGTGGCACGGAGAGACCCAGTACTTC. Protein product: CASSLWHGETQYF. The V gene is TRBV7-2, the J gene TRBJ2-5; D not certain. The V end lost 3 bases, the J end lost 4 bases, and 9 bases lay between the germline ends. Germline-derived CDR1 and CDR2 are SGHTA and FQGNSA. The CDR3 sequence is 13 residues long.

The table lists this clonotype with many counts. The chain couples TRBV12-3 or TRBV12-4 to TRBJ2-2; D remains ambiguous. V was shortened by 5 bases and J by 2 bases, with 6 bases between the two germline ends. The CDR3 spans 13 residues. CDR3 bases: TGTGCCAGCAGTCGACGAAACACCGGGGAGCTGTTTTTT. Amino acid sequence: CASSRRNTGELFF.

V gene TRBV18 combines with J gene TRBJ2-5; 7 bases agree with TRBD1. In germline, CDR1 is KGHSH, CDR2 LQKENI. This CDR3 is 12 amino acids long. Here the CDR3 reads CAGSPQGETQYF. The CDR3 region has the DNA TGTGCGGGCTCACCACAGGGGGAGACCCAGTACTTC.

To note about this clonotype: A much larger clone lies a single base off, so this may be a read error. In nucleotides, the CDR3 is TGTGCCAGCAGCCAACCCGGGGGGAACACCTACGAGCGGTACTTC. Encoded protein: CASSQPGGNTYERYF. This chain links TRBV6-1 with TRBJ2-7; 7 bases match TRBD2. The CDR3 has 15 residues. Germline V gene data show CDR1 as MNHNS and CDR2 as SASEGT.

This clonotype was detected many times. The chain recombines TRBV5-1 with TRBJ2-1, with D possibly matching TRBD1 (6 bases). V was clipped by 0 bases and J by 5 bases, with 9 bases between them. Germline lookup yields CDR1 SGHRS and CDR2 YFSETQ. The CDR3 loop spans 14 amino acids. CDR3 protein: CASSLGRTDNEQFF. CDR3 sequence (DNA): TGCGCCAGCAGCTTGGGTCGGACAGACAATGAGCAGTTCTTC.

The J gene is TRBJ2-1, the V gene TRBV18, with TRBD1 identical over 10 bases. Germline-derived CDR1 and CDR2 are KGHSH and LQKENI. The J segment lost 2 bases and the V segment lost 3 bases, leaving 4 bases of the junction unmatched. This CDR3 comprises 16 residues. CDR3 in amino acids: CASSPGTGDTYNEQFF. CDR3 nucleotides: TGTGCCAGCTCACCCGGGACAGGGGATACCTACAATGAGCAGTTCTTC.

This clonotype was detected many times. The chain recombines TRBV2 with TRBJ2-5; D might be TRBD2 (5 bases). Deletions cut 8 bases from V and 1 base from J, with 11 bases between. Per germline, CDR1 SNHLY and CDR2 FYNNEI. The CDR3 totals 13 residues. The CDR3 here is CASVPRAQETQYF. CDR3 coding DNA: TGTGCCAGCGTCCCGCGGGCCCAAGAGACCCAGTACTTC. Using reference TRBV2 and TRBJ2-5 for the parts outside the CDR3, the full variable domain is EPEVTQTPSHQVTQMGQEVILRCVPISNHLYFYWYRQILGQKVEFLVSFYNNEISEKSEIFDDQFSVERPDGSNFTLKIRSTKLEDSAMYFCASVPRAQETQYFGPGTRLLVL.

This clonotype was found a few times. A much larger clonotype is one base distant, so this may be a read error. This sequence joins TRBV6-2 or TRBV6-3 and TRBJ2-1; unclear D gene. Germline V lookup: CDR1 MNHEY, CDR2 SVGEGT. V lost 1 base and J 0 bases, leaving 1 base between the germline ends. CDR3 length: 13 amino acids. CDR3 loop: CASSYYSYNEQFF. CDR3 coding DNA: TGTGCCAGCAGTTACTACTCCTACAATGAGCAGTTCTTC.

This clonotype was detected many times. The chain employs TRBV5-1 and TRBJ2-7, with D perhaps being TRBD1 or TRBD2 (7 bases each). Per the germline V gene, CDR1 is SGHRS and CDR2 is YFSETQ. Between the trimmed V and J ends, which lost 4 bases and 6 bases, there was a span of 23 bases. The CDR3 covers 16 residues. The CDR3 DNA is TGCGCCAGCAGCCCGAGGCAGGGGGAGGGGCCCCTCGAGCAGTACTTC. Its protein is CASSPRQGEGPLEQYF.

In its sample, this clonotype was seen many times. The chain couples TRBV7-9 to TRBJ1-2, with D uncertain. The length of the CDR3 is 19 residues. CDR1 is SEHNR, CDR2 FQNEAQ, per germline (reference sequence). Trimming left V 4 bases short and J 6 bases short, with 30 bases between. CDR3 sequence reads: CASSSPAKQFGEGIHGYTF. Written as DNA, the CDR3 is TGTGCCAGCAGCTCCCCGGCGAAACAATTCGGAGAAGGGATTCATGGCTACACCTTC.

This clonotype was observed a few times. The V gene is TRBV9, the J gene TRBJ2-5; unclear D gene. Trimming stripped 0 bases from V and 1 base from J, with 7 bases between. The CDR3 runs to 14 residues. Germline V gene sequence: CDR1 SGDLS, CDR2 YYNGEE. The CDR3 spells CASSVAGSQETQYF. The CDR3 nucleotides read TGTGCCAGCAGCGTAGCAGGCTCCCAAGAGACCCAGTACTTC. The entire variable domain, with the rest obtained from reference TRBV9 and TRBJ2-5, is as follows: DSGVTQTPKHLITATGQRVTLRCSPRSGDLSVYWYQQSLDQGLQFLIQYYNGEERAKGNILERFSAQQFPDLHSELNLSSLELGDSALYFCASSVAGSQETQYFGPGTRLLVL.

About this clonotype: The junction differs from germline at one of its ends, possibly a read error. The chain couples TRBV7-8 to TRBJ1-1; the D is unclear. CDR3 length: 11 amino acids. The V gene's germline CDR1 is SGHVS and CDR2 FQNEAQ. In nucleotides, the CDR3 is TGTGCCAGCAGCCCTGACCGATTGCTTATCTTT. Its protein product is CASSPDRLLIF.

This clonotype was seen only a few times. The chain is built from TRBV2 and TRBJ1-1; D ambiguous. Trimming removed 7 bases at V and 0 bases at J, with 15 bases between. Germline V CDR1 and CDR2: SNHLY, FYNNEI. The CDR3 is made up of 15 amino acids. The CDR3 protein is CASTEEAHLNTEAFF. The CDR3 bases are TGTGCCAGCACCGAAGAGGCACACCTGAACACTGAAGCTTTCTTT.

This clonotype was counted many times. CDR3 coding DNA: TGTGCCAGCAGTTTAAGGGGGGGGGCCCTCGGGGAGCTGTTTTTT. This sequence encodes CASSLRGGALGELFF. V gene TRBV12-3 or TRBV12-4 combines with J gene TRBJ2-2; D possibly corresponds to TRBD2 (7 bases). The V gene lost 2 bases and the J gene lost 7 bases, with 14 bases spanning the gap. CDR3 size: 15 residues.

This clonotype was observed at least ten times. The V gene is TRBV5-1, the J gene TRBJ1-4; TRBD1 aligns across 9 bases. Germline values: CDR1 SGHRS, CDR2 YFSETQ. The CDR3 spans 16 residues. Trimming took 0 bases from V and 6 from J; bases not matched to a gene: 6. The CDR3 sequence: CASSLDPGTGYEKLFF. The CDR3 DNA reads TGCGCCAGCAGCTTGGACCCCGGGACAGGGTATGAAAAACTGTTTTTT. The full variable domain, rest sourced from reference TRBV5-1 and TRBJ1-4, is KAGVTQTPRYLIKTRGQQVTLSCSPISGHRSVSWYQQTPGQGLQFLFEYFSETQRNKGNFPGRFSGRQFSNSRSEMNVSTLELGDSALYLCASSLDPGTGYEKLFFGSGTQLSVL.

This clonotype showed up just a few times. This chain connects TRBV12-3 or TRBV12-4 to TRBJ2-1, with 8 bases matching TRBD2. CDR3 length: 15 amino acids. V lost 3 bases, J lost 4 bases, and 5 bases stayed unmatched. In nucleotides, the CDR3 is TGTGCCAGCAGTTTTAATAGCGGGGAATACAATGAGCAGTTCTTC. This sequence encodes CASSFNSGEYNEQFF.

This clonotype was recorded a few times. The chain links TRBV29-1 to TRBJ2-1; 7 bases match TRBD1. The CDR3 has 13 residues. V was pared by 8 bases and J by 6 bases, with 10 bases of the junction left unmatched. The germline V gene has CDR1 SQVTM and CDR2 ANQGSEA. This CDR3 is CSPVWAGGNEQFF. The CDR3 DNA reads TGCAGCCCGGTATGGGCAGGGGGCAATGAGCAGTTCTTC.

In this sample, this clonotype turned up a few times. The V call is TRBV5-1, the J call TRBJ2-1, with TRBD2 matching over 14 bases. Germline V gene data show CDR1 as SGHRS and CDR2 as YFSETQ. The CDR3 extends over 18 amino acids. J was trimmed by 0 bases and V by 4 bases; bases with no gene match: 6. CDR3 nucleotide sequence: TGCGCCAGCAGCGGGGGGGGACTAGCGGGGGACTCCTACAATGAGCAGTTCTTC. This codes for CASSGGGLAGDSYNEQFF.

This clonotype appeared a few times. The chain couples TRBV19 to TRBJ2-7, with 8 bases lining up with TRBD1. J gave up 4 bases and V 6 bases, and 11 bases lay outside the gene matches. CDR1 and CDR2 (germline): LNHDA, SQIVND (reference sequence). There are 15 residues in the CDR3. CDR3 nucleotide sequence: TGTGCCAGTAGGGCAGGGGGCGCTTTGGGATACGAGCAGTACTTC. Amino acid sequence: CASRAGGALGYEQYF.

This clonotype was observed at least ten times. The J gene is TRBJ2-2, the V gene TRBV28; either TRBD1 or TRBD2 may supply D (6 bases each). V was shortened by 1 base and J by 1 base, with 19 bases between the two germline ends. The germline gives CDR1 MDHEN, CDR2 SYDVKM. This CDR3 spans 19 amino acids. CDR3 bases: TGTGCCAGCAGTTTATCAGGCAGGGGAGGCGGGCAGAACACCGGGGAGCTGTTTTTT. It encodes CASSLSGRGGGQNTGELFF.

This clonotype was seen ten or more times. J is TRBJ1-5 and V is TRBV10-2; D not resolved. Germline V gene lookup returns CDR1 WSHSY and CDR2 SAAADI. This CDR3 is 13 amino acids long. Trimming removed 6 bases from V and 4 bases from J, with 10 bases in between. The CDR3: CASREYTNQPQHF. In DNA, the CDR3 is TGCGCCAGCAGAGAATACACAAATCAGCCCCAGCATTTT.

Comments on this clonotype: A much larger clone lies one base from this, so it may be a read error. CDR3 nucleotides: TGTGCCATCGGTGACCCGGGTACTAACACCGGGGAGCTGTTTTTT. Protein product: CAIGDPGTNTGELFF. The chain is built from TRBV12-3 or TRBV12-4 and TRBJ2-2; D is undetermined. Trimming shortened V by 10 bases and J by 2 bases, and 17 bases separated the two germline ends. CDR3 size: 15 residues.

The rearrangement joins TRBV6-2 or TRBV6-3 to TRBJ1-1; TRBD1 matches at 7 bases. Unmatched junction bases numbered 7, after V lost 6 bases and J lost 0 bases. Germline CDR1 and CDR2: MNHEY and SVGEGT. The CDR3 contains 15 residues. CDR3 residues: CASSSDRALNTEAFF. CDR3 bases: TGTGCCAGCAGCTCCGACAGGGCACTGAACACTGAAGCTTTCTTT.

This clonotype has only a few counts. The chain has TRBV5-1 and TRBJ2-7; D is perhaps TRBD1 (5 bases). This CDR3 has 14 residues. CDR1 is SGHRS, CDR2 YFSETQ, per germline. V lost 2 bases to trimming and J lost 5 bases, with 14 bases between them. DNA of the CDR3: TGCGCCAGCAGCTTATATCAGGGTGGGAACGAGCAGTACTTC. The encoded protein is CASSLYQGGNEQYF.

This clonotype was seen repeatedly, ten times or more. The genes are TRBV30 and TRBJ1-6, with 8 bases matching TRBD1. This CDR3 is built from 16 residues. The J segment lost 8 bases and the V segment lost 4 bases, leaving 13 bases of the junction unmatched. Germline CDR1 GTSNPN, CDR2 SVGIG (reference sequence). As DNA, the CDR3 is TGTGCCTGGACCAATAACAGGGGGTTTAAGGATTCACCCCTCCACTTT. Translated, it gives CAWTNNRGFKDSPLHF.

The CDR3 spells CAIKGDRGYYGYTF. The CDR3 DNA is TGTGCCATCAAAGGAGACAGGGGCTACTATGGCTACACCTTC. This sequence joins TRBV10-3 and TRBJ1-2; 8 nucleotides line up with TRBD1. Germline V gene lookup returns CDR1 ENHRY and CDR2 SYGVKD. J gave up 3 bases and V 7 bases, and 7 bases lay outside the gene matches. The CDR3 has 14 amino acids.

This clonotype was seen many times. The gene calls are TRBV2 and TRBJ2-2, with D uncertain. CDR1 is SNHLY and CDR2 is FYNNEI in the germline V gene. This CDR3 region has 13 residues. V lost 8 bases to trimming and J lost 1 base, with 8 bases between them. The CDR3 nucleotides read TGTGCCAGCCTAATAAAGAACACCGGGGAGCTGTTTTTT. This gives the protein CASLIKNTGELFF.

This clonotype came up many times. The CDR3 DNA is TGCAGCGTGCGCGGGGGCGCCTACAATGAGCAGTTCTTC. Its translation: CSVRGGAYNEQFF. V gene TRBV29-1 combines with J gene TRBJ2-1, with TRBD2 as a possible D gene (7 bases). Trimming left V 6 bases short and J 2 bases short, with 11 bases between. CDR1 is SQVTM and CDR2 is ANQGSEA in the germline V gene. The CDR3 covers 13 residues.